This TCR beta chain was sequenced in a study of cytomegalovirus exposure and HLA in healthy donors. Germline V gene data show CDR1 as MRHNA and CDR2 as SNTAGT. V gave up 1 base and J gave up 8 bases, with 11 bases separating them. This CDR3 has 13 amino acids. General study points: The study carried out a later analysis of TCR beta sequences. It associated some 17,000 of them with specific HLA alleles at a false discovery rate of 0.05. An observed cluster of highly shared sequence variants was recorded as a likely sequencing artifact.

Comment on this clone: Its antigen is unidentified.

When sampled, the donors appeared nominally healthy, though they likely had unrecorded immune exposures. The primer mix had 60 Vbeta and 13 Jbeta primers. Clones were read by immunoSEQ multiplex PCR, and TCRdb kept only the in-frame ones, dropping some. Recorded for this sample: some 110,000 clones. The sequence derives from a man aged 35 to 55 in good health and CMV-seropositive. The chain links TRBV6-4 to TRBJ1-2; D is perhaps TRBD1 (6 bases). The sequenced sample consisted of PBMCs. In nucleotides, the CDR3 is TGTGCCAGCAGTGACTGGGGGCAGGGCGGCTACACCTTC. It codes for CASSDWGQGGYTF.